A selection of T cell receptor beta chains follows, all from one sample in a study of cytomegalovirus exposure and HLA in healthy donors. The assay was immunoSEQ multiplex PCR, and TCRdb's table has in-frame clones only and misses some. This sample has 99,000 or so clones; 83% occur once, and the top ten carry 5% to 6.5%. The sample comprised PBMCs. The receptor set was obtained from a man between 18 and 29 years old in good health and CMV-seronegative. The CDR3 runs from the conserved cysteine through the conserved F or W. Each record gives: V gene, J gene, clone size, D gene, CDR3 DNA, CDR3 protein. D genes are given only for firm matches. Clone size, where shown, is once, few, many, or a class for clones that have expanded.

>TRBV7-9|TRBJ2-2|few|TRBD1
TGTGCCAGCAGAGACCGCCGGACAGGGGAGACCGGGGAGCTGTTTTTT
CASRDRRTGETGELFF
>TRBV19|TRBJ1-6|.|.
TGTGCCAGTAGTATAGGGAGGTCTCGTTTATCACCCCTCCACTTT
CASSIGRSRLSPLHF
>TRBV19|TRBJ2-1|once|.
TGTGCCAGTAGTATCGGGCAGGGATTCTACAATGAGCAGTTCTTC
CASSIGQGFYNEQFF
>TRBV12-5|TRBJ1-3|.|TRBD1
TGTGCTAGTGGCACGACAGGGGCGGAAAACACCATATATTTT
CASGTTGAENTIYF
>TRBV28|TRBJ2-7|once|TRBD2
TGTGCCAGCAGTTCGGGGACTAGCGGGTTCTCCTACGAGCAGTACTTC
CASSSGTSGFSYEQYF
>TRBV27|TRBJ1-4|.|TRBD1
TGTGCCAGCAGTTTACTACTTAAAACAGGGGTCTCAGAAAAACTGTTTTTT
CASSLLLKTGVSEKLFF
>TRBV6-5|TRBJ1-2|.|.
TGTGCCAGCACCGAAGGGTGGGGGGACTATGGCTACACCTTC
CASTEGWGDYGYTF
>TRBV10-3|TRBJ1-1|.|TRBD1
TGTGCCAGCAGTGGGTGGACAGGGGGCAACACTGAAGCTTTCTTT
CASSGWTGGNTEAFF
>TRBV11-2|TRBJ2-7|.|.
TGTGCCAGCATCCCCCCAGGAGGGTTCTCCTACGAGCAGTACTTC
CASIPPGGFSYEQYF
>TRBV10-1|TRBJ2-7|.|TRBD1
TGCGCCAGCAGTGAGCCGAGGGGACAGGGTTTATACGAGCAGTACTTC
CASSEPRGQGLYEQYF
>TRBV12-5|TRBJ2-3|.|TRBD2
TGTGCTAGTGGAACCACCACTAGCGCCCAAACGGATACGCAGTATTTT
CASGTTTSAQTDTQYF
>TRBV29-1|TRBJ1-1|.|.
TGCAGCGTTGATATGCAGGGAGAAGCTTTCTTT
CSVDMQGEAFF
>TRBV11-2|TRBJ2-7|.|.
TGTGCCAGCAGCTTAACCGTTGGAGGGAGCGACGAGCAGTACTTC
CASSLTVGGSDEQYF
>TRBV2|TRBJ1-1|.|TRBD1
TGTGCCAGAGGACCGGGACAGCTCATGAACACTGAAGCTTTCTTT
CARGPGQLMNTEAFF
>TRBV18|TRBJ2-7|.|TRBD1
TGTGCCAGCTCACCCGGGACAGACACTTCCTACGAGCAGTACTTC
CASSPGTDTSYEQYF
>TRBV6-1|TRBJ1-5|.|.
TGTGCCAGCGGACCCACAGGAGCCACAAATCAGCCCCAGCATTTT
CASGPTGATNQPQHF
>TRBV29-1|TRBJ2-5|.|.
TGCAGCGTTGCCCGGCAAGAGACCCAGTACTTC
CSVARQETQYF
>TRBV14|TRBJ2-6|.|.
TGTGCCAGCAGCCAAGTTAATGTTATCGGGGCCAACGTCCTGACTTTC
CASSQVNVIGANVLTF
>TRBV5-4|TRBJ1-1|few|.
TGTGCCAGCAGCCGTGACACGAACACTGAAGCTTTCTTT
CASSRDTNTEAFF
>TRBV7-2|TRBJ2-7|.|.
TGTGCCAGCAGCTTATTAATCTACGAGCAGTACTTC
CASSLLIYEQYF
>TRBV7-6|TRBJ2-7|few|.
TGTGCCAGCAGCTTTTCTGTTACAGGAGCCGAGCAGTACTTC
CASSFSVTGAEQYF
>TRBV7-2|TRBJ2-1|.|TRBD2
TGTGCCAGCAGCTTTAGAGCTAGCGGTGACAATGAGCAGTTCTTC
CASSFRASGDNEQFF
>TRBV5-4|TRBJ2-7|.|TRBD2
TGTGCCAGCAGCTGGGGACTAGCGACCTACGAGCAGTACTTC
CASSWGLATYEQYF
>TRBV30|TRBJ2-1|.|.
TGTGCCTGGAGGCAGACAGCAAGAGGTGGGAATGAGCAGTTCTTC
CAWRQTARGGNEQFF
>TRBV28|TRBJ2-1|.|.
TGTGCCAGCAGTTTATCCTCTTCGGGGGATGAGCAGTTCTTC
CASSLSSSGDEQFF
>TRBV5-1|TRBJ2-2|.|.
TGCGCCAGCAGCTTGGGTCAATCGGAGCTGTTTTTT
CASSLGQSELFF
>TRBV29-1|TRBJ2-7|.|TRBD1
TGCAGCGCCATGGACAGGGGTCGCGAGCAGTACTTC
CSAMDRGREQYF
>TRBV27|TRBJ1-2|.|TRBD1
TGTGCCAGCAGTCAGGGGGCGGATTATGGCTACACCTTC
CASSQGADYGYTF
>TRBV7-2|TRBJ2-7|.|.
TGTGCCAGCAGCATACAGGGTGGCTACGAGCAGTACTTC
CASSIQGGYEQYF
>TRBV11-2|TRBJ1-1|.|TRBD1
TGTGCCAGCAGCCTACAGGGGCACACTGAAGCTTTCTTT
CASSLQGHTEAFF
>TRBV4-3|TRBJ1-1|few|.
TGCGCCAGCAGCCCTGCGGGAGAAATGAACACTGAAGCTTTCTTT
CASSPAGEMNTEAFF
>TRBV25-1|TRBJ2-7|.|TRBD1
TGTGCCAGCAGTGTGGGCGGGACAGGGGGCTACGAGCAGTACTTC
CASSVGGTGGYEQYF
>TRBV5-5|TRBJ2-1|.|TRBD2
TGTGCCAGCAGCGTAATGACTAGCGACGATGAGCAGTTCTTC
CASSVMTSDDEQFF
>TRBV29-1|TRBJ2-7|.|.
TGCAGCGTTGAACCCCCGGAGGGAGGCTACGAGCAGTACTTC
CSVEPPEGGYEQYF
>TRBV15|TRBJ2-5|.|.
TGTGCCACCAGCAGAGATCGCAGGGAAGAGACCCAGTACTTC
CATSRDRREETQYF
>TRBV29-1|TRBJ2-7|few|.
TGCAGCGTCCGTGCTCGGGGTTACGAGCAGTACTTC
CSVRARGYEQYF
>TRBV19|TRBJ2-1|.|TRBD2
TGTGCCACATTCACTAGCGGGAGGTCCAATGAGCAGTTCTTC
CATFTSGRSNEQFF
>TRBV5-4|TRBJ2-7|.|TRBD2
TGTGCCAGCAGCGGGGGACTAGCGGGATCCTACGAGCAGTACTTC
CASSGGLAGSYEQYF
>TRBV7-3|TRBJ2-1|.|.
TGTGCCAGCAGCTCACAGGGTTATGAGCAGTTCTTC
CASSSQGYEQFF
>TRBV19|TRBJ2-1|.|.
TGTGCCAGTACAGACTACAATGAGCAGTTCTTC
CASTDYNEQFF
>TRBV19|TRBJ2-5|.|TRBD2
TGTGCCAGTAGTTCGCGACTAGCGGGAAGTGGGGAGACCCAGTACTTC
CASSSRLAGSGETQYF
>TRBV9|TRBJ2-5|.|.
TGTGCCAGCAGCGCACATCGCGGGTACCAAGAGACCCAGTACTTC
CASSAHRGYQETQYF
>TRBV6-4|TRBJ1-6|.|TRBD1
TGTGCCAGCAGGGGACAGGGTAATTCACCCCTCCACTTT
CASRGQGNSPLHF
>TRBV5-4|TRBJ1-4|few|.
TGTGCCAGCAGCTTGAAGCCAAGGACAGTAGATGAAAAACTGTTTTTT
CASSLKPRTVDEKLFF
>TRBV7-9|TRBJ1-2|few|TRBD1
TGTGCCAGCAGCTCAGACAGGGGGCGGGGCTACACCTTC
CASSSDRGRGYTF
>TRBV6-6|TRBJ2-7|medium-sized|.
TGTGCCAGCAGTTACTCGACATTTACCTACGAGCAGTACTTC
CASSYSTFTYEQYF
>TRBV5-4|TRBJ2-3|.|TRBD2
TGTGCCAGCAGCTTGGAACTAGCGGGAGTTACAGATACGCAGTATTTT
CASSLELAGVTDTQYF
>TRBV28|TRBJ2-7|once|.
TGTGCCAGCAGTGCAATGACAGGCTCCTACGAGCAGTACTTC
CASSAMTGSYEQYF
>TRBV6-5|TRBJ2-3|.|TRBD1
TGTGCCAGCAGTTACTCGACAGGGACCCCCCAGTATTTT
CASSYSTGTPQYF
>TRBV23-1|TRBJ1-3|.|.
TGCGCCAGCAGTCAAGAGAACTCTGGAAACACCATATATTTT
CASSQENSGNTIYF
>TRBV7-9|TRBJ2-5|once|.
TGTGCCAGCAGCTGGCCCAGGGTGGGATCCCAAGAGACCCAGTACTTC
CASSWPRVGSQETQYF
>TRBV6-5|TRBJ1-1|.|.
TGTGCCAGTTTGGGGGGGGCGGGCACTGAAGCTTTCTTT
CASLGGAGTEAFF
>TRBV14|TRBJ2-5|.|TRBD2
TGTGCCAGCAGCCAACGGGGGGGCCAAGAGACCCAGTACTTC
CASSQRGGQETQYF
>TRBV6-5|TRBJ1-2|.|.
TGTGCCAGCAGACACGGACACCTCTGGGGCTACACCTTC
CASRHGHLWGYTF
>TRBV11-3|TRBJ2-7|once|.
TGTGCCAGCAGCCCGGAGGGCGGGCCCTCCTACGAGCAGTACTTC
CASSPEGGPSYEQYF
>TRBV28|TRBJ2-7|.|TRBD2
TGTGCCAGCACCCCCCCGGGACTAGCGGGTTACGAGCAGTACTTC
CASTPPGLAGYEQYF